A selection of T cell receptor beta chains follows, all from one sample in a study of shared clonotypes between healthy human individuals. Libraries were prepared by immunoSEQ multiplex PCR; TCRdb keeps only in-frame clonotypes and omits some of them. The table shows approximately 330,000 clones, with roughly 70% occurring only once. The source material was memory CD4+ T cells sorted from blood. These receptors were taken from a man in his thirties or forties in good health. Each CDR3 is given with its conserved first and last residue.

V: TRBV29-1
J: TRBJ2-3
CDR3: CSVVGTDTQYF

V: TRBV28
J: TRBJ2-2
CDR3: CASRQTGLSGELFF

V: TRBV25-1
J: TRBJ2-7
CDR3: CASSGAGTPYEQYF

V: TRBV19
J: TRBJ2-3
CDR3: CASSSGRVGTDTQYF

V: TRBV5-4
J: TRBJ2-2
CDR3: CASSTTGLYTGELFF

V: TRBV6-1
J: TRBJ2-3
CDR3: CASSTRAGGTDTQYF

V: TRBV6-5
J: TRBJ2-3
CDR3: CATKSSPAAVDTQYF

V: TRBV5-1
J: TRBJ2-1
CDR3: CASPLEGGEGYNEQFF

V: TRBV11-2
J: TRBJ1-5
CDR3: CASSPGRGQPQHF

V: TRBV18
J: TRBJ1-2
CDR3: CASSYDRKGYTF

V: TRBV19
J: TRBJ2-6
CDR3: CASRISGRTSWAGANVLTF

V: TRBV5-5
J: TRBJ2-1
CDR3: CASSWGPGGSYNEQFF

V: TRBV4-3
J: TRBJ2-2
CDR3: CASSQARGIGGELFF

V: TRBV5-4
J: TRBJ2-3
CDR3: CASSLDTGGSTDTQYF

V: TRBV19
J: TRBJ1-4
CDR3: CASGRGRLGKLFF

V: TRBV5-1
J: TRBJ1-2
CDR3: CASSTPGTDYGYTF

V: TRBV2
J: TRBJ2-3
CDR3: CASSRQQSTDTQYF

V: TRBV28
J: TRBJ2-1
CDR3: CASSLPYNEQFF

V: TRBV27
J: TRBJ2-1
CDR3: CASSLFAGGSHNEQFF

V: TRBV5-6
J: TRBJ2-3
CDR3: CASSLRAGDTQYF

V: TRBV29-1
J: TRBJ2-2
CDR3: CSVRGTGETGELFF

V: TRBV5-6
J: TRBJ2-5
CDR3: CASSLYGQGETQYF

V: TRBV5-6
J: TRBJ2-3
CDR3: CASSLVASRGNTQYF

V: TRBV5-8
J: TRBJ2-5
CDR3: CASSLLRVAKETQYF

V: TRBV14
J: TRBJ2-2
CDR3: CASSQGISGELFF

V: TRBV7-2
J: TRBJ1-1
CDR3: CASSPKTGVNTEAFF

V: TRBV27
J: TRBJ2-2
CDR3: CASRTGTSNTGELFF

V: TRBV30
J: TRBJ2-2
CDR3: CAWSGSNTGELFF

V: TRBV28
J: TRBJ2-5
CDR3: CATGTREETQYF

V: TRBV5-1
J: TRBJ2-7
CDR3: CASSFMATYEQYF

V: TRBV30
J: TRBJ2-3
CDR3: CAWSATTGVHQYF

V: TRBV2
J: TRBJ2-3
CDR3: CASGGRTDTQYF

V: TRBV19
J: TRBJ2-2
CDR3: CASSIVLLAGGELFF

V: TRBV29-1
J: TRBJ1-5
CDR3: CSVATGHTQPQHF

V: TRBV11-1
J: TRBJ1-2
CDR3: CASTSGNTNYGYTF

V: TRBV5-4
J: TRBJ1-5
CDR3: CASSTPDQPQHF

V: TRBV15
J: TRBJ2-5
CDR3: CATSRDNREETQYF

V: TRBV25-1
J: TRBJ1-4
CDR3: CASSELDRLREKLFF

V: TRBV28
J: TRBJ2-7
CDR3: CASQGSASSYEQYF

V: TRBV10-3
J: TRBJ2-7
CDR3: CATLEGQGRLYEQYF

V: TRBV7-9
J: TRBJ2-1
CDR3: CASSSSGTSRYNEQFF

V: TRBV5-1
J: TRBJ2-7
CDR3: CASSLEGEEQYF

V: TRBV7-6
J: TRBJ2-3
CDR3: CASSLGLAGITSTDTQYF

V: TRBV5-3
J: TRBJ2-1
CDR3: CARSLNHPKWRWWENEQFF

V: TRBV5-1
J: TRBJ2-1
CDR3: CASSRVSGRSGAQFF